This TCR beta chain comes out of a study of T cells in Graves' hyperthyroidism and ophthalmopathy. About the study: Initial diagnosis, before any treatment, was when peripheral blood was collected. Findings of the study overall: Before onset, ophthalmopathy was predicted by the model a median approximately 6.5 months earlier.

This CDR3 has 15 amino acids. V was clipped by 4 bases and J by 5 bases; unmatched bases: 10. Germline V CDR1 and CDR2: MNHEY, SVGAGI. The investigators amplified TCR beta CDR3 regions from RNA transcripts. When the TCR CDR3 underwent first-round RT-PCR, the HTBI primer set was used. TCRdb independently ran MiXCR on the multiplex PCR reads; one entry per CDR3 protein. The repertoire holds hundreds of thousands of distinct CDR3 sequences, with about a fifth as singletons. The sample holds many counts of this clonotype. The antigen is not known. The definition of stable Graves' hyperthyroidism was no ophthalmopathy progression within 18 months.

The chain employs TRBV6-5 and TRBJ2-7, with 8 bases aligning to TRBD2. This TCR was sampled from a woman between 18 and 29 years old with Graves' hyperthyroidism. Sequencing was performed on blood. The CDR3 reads CASSFPGGLSHEQYF. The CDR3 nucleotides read TGTGCCAGCAGTTTTCCGGGGGGGTTGTCCCACGAGCAGTACTTC.